The entry below gives a single T cell receptor beta chain sequence along with its context. This specimen belongs to a study of OX40 agonist ivuxolimab in advanced cancers. Germline loops: CDR1 SEHNR, CDR2 FQNEAQ (reference sequence). This CDR3 is built from 14 residues. V was pared by 1 base and J by 5 bases, with 11 bases between. Libraries were prepared by immunoSEQ multiplex PCR; TCRdb keeps only in-frame clonotypes and omits some of them. The data contain approximately 63,000 clones, 75% to 90% of them seen just once; the ten biggest clones take up roughly 6.5%. The chain links TRBV7-9 to TRBJ1-1; D perhaps matches TRBD1 (5 bases). Sequences were derived from CD4+ or CD8+ T cells sorted from blood, sampled in a trial of the OX40 agonist ivuxolimab. The TCR sequence derives from an adult with an advanced solid tumor such as melanoma, head and neck, liver or kidney cancer. The CDR3 sequence: CASSLVLWGTEAFF. CDR3 sequence (DNA): TGTGCCAGCAGCTTAGTTTTATGGGGGACTGAAGCTTTCTTT.